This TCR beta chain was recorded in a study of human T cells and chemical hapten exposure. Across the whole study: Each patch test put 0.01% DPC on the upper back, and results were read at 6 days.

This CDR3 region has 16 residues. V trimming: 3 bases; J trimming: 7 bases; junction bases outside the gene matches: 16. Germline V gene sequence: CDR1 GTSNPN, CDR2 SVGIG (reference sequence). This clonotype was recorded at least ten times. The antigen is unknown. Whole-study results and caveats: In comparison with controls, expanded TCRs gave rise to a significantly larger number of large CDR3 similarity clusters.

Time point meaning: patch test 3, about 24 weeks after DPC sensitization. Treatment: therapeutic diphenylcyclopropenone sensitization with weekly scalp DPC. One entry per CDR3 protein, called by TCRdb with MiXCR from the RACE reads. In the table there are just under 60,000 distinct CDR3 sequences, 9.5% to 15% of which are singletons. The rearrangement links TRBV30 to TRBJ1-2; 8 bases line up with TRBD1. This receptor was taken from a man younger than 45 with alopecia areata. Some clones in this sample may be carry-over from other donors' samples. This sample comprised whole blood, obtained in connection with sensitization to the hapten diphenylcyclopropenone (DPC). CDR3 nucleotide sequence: TGTGCCTGGAGACCAAAAGGACAGGGAAGAGGACTTGGCTACACCTTC. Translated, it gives CAWRPKGQGRGLGYTF.